The T cell receptor (beta chain) under discussion was sequenced for a study of blood T cells in healthy people across ages (dated by TCRdb to about 2015). A note on the overall study: In model experiments, roughly one uniquely barcoded TCR beta cDNA molecule per two T cells was captured by template switching. Using deep sequencing normalized with unique cDNA molecular identifiers, the study measured how TCR beta repertoire diversity changes with age. Four age groups were formed from the donors: young (average about 17 years), middle-aged (approximately 39), aged (about 62) and long-lived (more than 75). To avoid experimental bias, donors of different ages were distributed randomly across sequencing lanes. Using the same blood draw, the study looked at two additional independent replicas of 1 million unique cDNA reads for two donors, one aged 18 to 30 and the other aged 80 or older.

Systemically healthy Caucasian individuals from Russia, over 30 in total and aged about 6 to 90 years, were included as donors. Around 9.8 milliliters of peripheral blood were collected from each donor into EDTA-treated Vacutainer tubes. Ficoll-Paque density-gradient centrifugation was used to isolate PBMCs, with at least 7 million per sample. Trizol reagent was used to extract total RNA from the PBMCs, yielding at least 6 micrograms per sample. Naive CD45RAhigh/CD27high T cell percentages were measured by flow cytometry on a PBMC aliquot from every donor. Receptors were amplified or captured by 5' RACE. Sequencing was carried out with an Illumina HiSeq 2500. A second PCR of roughly 7 to 11 cycles was performed with a sample-barcoded 5' primer and a J-beta primer mix. Each TCR beta cDNA molecule received a unique molecular identifier from a template-switch 5' adaptor carrying 12 random nucleotides. At least 2.5 million CDR3-containing paired-end reads were obtained from each sample. The Mint cDNA synthesis kit, primed by a TRBC-specific oligonucleotide, was used to synthesize first-strand cDNA from all RNA. Following uracil-DNA glycosylase treatment, all cDNA underwent a first 18-cycle PCR with the universal primers M1SS and BC2_uni_R. On the authors' methods: For normalization, 1 million high-quality reads were randomly selected from each sample, with every read carrying a distinct molecular identifier. Instead of being binned into consensus sequences, reads that shared molecular identifiers were thrown out. MiTCR, with a Q25 quality threshold and the strictest error-elimination algorithm, was used for CDR3 identification, clonotype clustering and error correction. A nonparametric unseen species model with Euler transformation was used to estimate a lower bound on total TCR beta diversity. TCRdb ran its own pipeline on the public reads, namely fastp trimming at Q25 and MiXCR clone calling, and kept in-frame beta chains. Here each entry gathers all rows of one CDR3 protein and keeps the most common genes and DNA. TCRdb's processing, not the study's, gives the V and J calls here. The sample table lists over a million distinct CDR3 sequences, 40% to 55% of them with a count of one. Under 20% of the sample is taken by the ten largest.

V is cut back by 10 bases and J by 2 bases, with 13 bases in the junction unmatched. The CDR3 sequence holds 15 residues, the cysteine and phenylalanine included. Only the CDR3 DNA stays, 45 bases, in frame from base 1. Reading the germline V gene gives CDR1 MNHEY and CDR2 SVGAGI. On this clonotype: Its target antigen remains unknown. There are no base qualities to consult, and no much larger clone falls within one base.

On the study overall, not on this receptor specifically: Because profiling used bulk unsorted PBMCs, naive and antigen-experienced compartments could not be compared conclusively. As age increased, observed TCR beta diversity per million T cells dropped in a roughly linear way, and a significant reduction was already evident by age 40. Observed TCR beta diversity correlated strongly with the percentage of naive T cells measured by flow cytometry. Because the CMV infection status of the donors was unknown, age-related changes in expanded clonotypes may potentially have been confounded. Estimates of total diversity from one million sequenced T cells were regarded as lower bounds and underestimates. Compared with the aged group, the long-lived group had more naive CD4+ T cells, fewer expanded clones and increased TCR diversity, a pattern suggesting age selection.

This receptor chain uses TRBV6-5 and TRBJ2-7; 8 central bases correspond to TRBD1. The receptor was derived from a woman aged 60-70 years in good health. Sequences were obtained from blood. The nucleotide sequence reads TGTGCCACCTACCAGGCCGGGACAGGCACCTACGAGCAGTACTTC. This translates into CATYQAGTGTYEQYF.